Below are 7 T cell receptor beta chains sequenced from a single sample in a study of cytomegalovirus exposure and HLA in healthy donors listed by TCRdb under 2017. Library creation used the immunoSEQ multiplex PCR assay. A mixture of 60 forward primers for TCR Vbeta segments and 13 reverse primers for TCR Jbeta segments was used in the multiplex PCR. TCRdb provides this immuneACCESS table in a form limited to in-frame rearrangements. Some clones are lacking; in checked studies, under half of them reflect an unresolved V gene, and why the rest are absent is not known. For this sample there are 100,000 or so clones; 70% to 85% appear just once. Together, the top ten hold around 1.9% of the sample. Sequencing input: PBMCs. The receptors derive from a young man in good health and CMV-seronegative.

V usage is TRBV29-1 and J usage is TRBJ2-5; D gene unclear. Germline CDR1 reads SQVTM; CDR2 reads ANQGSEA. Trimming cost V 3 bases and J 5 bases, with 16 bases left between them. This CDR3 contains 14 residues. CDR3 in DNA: TGCAGCGTTGATGAGCGCCTCGAGAGGGAGACCCAGTACTTC. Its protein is CSVDERLERETQYF.

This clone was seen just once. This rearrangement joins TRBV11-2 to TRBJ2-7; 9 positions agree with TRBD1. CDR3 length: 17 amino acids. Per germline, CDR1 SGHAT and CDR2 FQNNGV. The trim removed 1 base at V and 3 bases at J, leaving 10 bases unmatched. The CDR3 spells CASSLALDRGTLYEQYF. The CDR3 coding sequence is TGTGCCAGCAGCTTAGCCCTGGACAGGGGAACCCTCTACGAGCAGTACTTC.

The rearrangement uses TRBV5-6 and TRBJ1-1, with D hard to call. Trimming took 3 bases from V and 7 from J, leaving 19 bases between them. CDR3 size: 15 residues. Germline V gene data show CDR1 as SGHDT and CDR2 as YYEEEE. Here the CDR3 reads CASSSLSRTFYEAFF. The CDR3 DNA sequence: TGTGCCAGCAGCTCCTTGTCTAGAACCTTCTATGAAGCTTTCTTT.

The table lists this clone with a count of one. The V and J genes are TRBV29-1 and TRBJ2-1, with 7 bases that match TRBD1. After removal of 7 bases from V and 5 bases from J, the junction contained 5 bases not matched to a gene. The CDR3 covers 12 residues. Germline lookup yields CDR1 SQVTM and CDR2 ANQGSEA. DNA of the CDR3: TGCAGCGACGGGACAGCTCACAATGAGCAGTTCTTC. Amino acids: CSDGTAHNEQFF.

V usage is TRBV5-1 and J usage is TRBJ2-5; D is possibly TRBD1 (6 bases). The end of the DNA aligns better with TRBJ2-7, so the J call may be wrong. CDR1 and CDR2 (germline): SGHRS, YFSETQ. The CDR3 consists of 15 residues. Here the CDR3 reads CASSLTHRDAYEQYF. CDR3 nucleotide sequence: TGCGCCAGCAGCTTGACCCACAGGGACGCCTACGAGCAGTACTTC.

The CDR3 region is CASSQVMLGTDTISFGANVLTF. The CDR3 nucleotides are TGCGCCAGCAGCCAAGTCATGTTAGGGACAGACACAATCTCTTTTGGGGCCAACGTCCTGACTTTC. The chain carries TRBV4-3 and TRBJ2-6; 7 bases are a match to TRBD1. Germline V gene sequence: CDR1 LGHNA, CDR2 YSLEER. The CDR3 loop spans 22 amino acids. Losses at the gene ends were 1 base for V and 3 bases for J; bases not matched to a gene: 21.

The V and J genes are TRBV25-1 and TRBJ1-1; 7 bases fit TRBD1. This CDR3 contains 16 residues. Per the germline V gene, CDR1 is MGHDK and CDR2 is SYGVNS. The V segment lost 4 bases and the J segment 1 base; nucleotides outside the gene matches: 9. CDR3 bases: TGTGCCAGCAGTGGTTTGGTGGGACAGCAGAACACTGAAGCTTTCTTT. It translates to CASSGLVGQQNTEAFF. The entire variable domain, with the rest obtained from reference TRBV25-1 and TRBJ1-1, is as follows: EADIYQTPRYLVIGTGKKITLECSQTMGHDKMYWYQQDPGMELHLIHYSYGVNSTEKGDLSSESTVSRIRTEHFPLTLESARPSHTSQYLCASSGLVGQQNTEAFFGQGTRLTVV.